This T cell receptor (beta chain) derives from a study of T cells in Graves' hyperthyroidism and ophthalmopathy. The sample holds a few counts of this clonotype. Authors of the study amplified TCR beta CDR3 regions from RNA transcripts. The HTBI primer set drove a first-round RT-PCR of the TCR CDR3. TCRdb passed the multiplex PCR reads through MiXCR, listing each CDR3 protein once. The data show more than 550,000 distinct CDR3 sequences, roughly a sixth seen once. The germline V gene has CDR1 SQVTM and CDR2 ANQGSEA. This CDR3 spans 12 amino acids. Trimming took 5 bases from V and 6 from J; bases not matched to a gene: 6.

Sequencing was performed on blood. The receptor was isolated from a woman aged 45-60 years with Graves' hyperthyroidism that later progressed to Graves' ophthalmopathy. The rearrangement joins TRBV29-1 to TRBJ1-1; 7 nucleotides match TRBD1. DNA of the CDR3: TGCAGCGTTCACAGGGGTCAGGCTGAAGCTTTCTTT. This codes for CSVHRGQAEAFF.